The count of the clone carrying this T cell receptor (beta chain) is one. Antigen specificity is unknown. This sample was taken from a study of cytomegalovirus exposure and HLA in healthy donors. The germline V and J ends were trimmed by 2 bases and 3 bases, with 16 bases remaining between them. The CDR3 consists of 16 residues. CDR1 is SGHAT and CDR2 is FQNNGV in the germline V gene. The primer mix had 60 Vbeta and 13 Jbeta primers. Measured with immunoSEQ multiplex PCR; TCRdb has only the in-frame clones, and not every one. The sample gives about 150,000 clones, roughly 75% of which show up once; 11% is in the top ten. General study results and limits: Prior analysis indicated that the majority of TCR beta V segments exhibited productivity approximately 87% or approximately 30% of the time. In a later analysis, V- and J-gene trimming of beta chains associated with a DCLRE1C missense variant, replicated independently.

The specimen sequenced was PBMCs. The receptor's source is a man between 18 and 29 years old in good health and CMV-seropositive. The chain has TRBV11-2 and TRBJ2-5, with a tentative D call TRBD2 (8 bases). This CDR3 reads CASSLTSGGGKETQYF. In DNA, the CDR3 is TGTGCCAGCAGCTTAACTAGCGGAGGGGGCAAAGAGACCCAGTACTTC.